These T cell receptor beta chains were read from a single sample in a study of blood T cell repertoires in COVID-19. The repertoire was sequenced with immunoSEQ multiplex PCR; TCRdb's copy has only in-frame clones and lacks some. Of about 160,000 clones listed, around four fifths were seen once; the top ten hold 2.2%. What was sequenced was peripheral blood. Source of these receptors: a man between 65 and 79 years old with acute or convalescent COVID-19. Each CDR3 is given with its conserved first and last residue. Each record gives: CDR3 protein, D gene, V gene, J gene. The D gene is left open where the match is weak.

CASSLQGLAEAFF	.	TRBV3-1/TRBV3-2	TRBJ1-1
CASATDSYQPQHF	.	TRBV18	TRBJ1-5
CASSPTGSGNQPQHF	.	TRBV18	TRBJ1-5
CASSRDRGTEQYF	TRBD1	TRBV5-4	TRBJ2-7
CASSFRDSSSTDTQYF	TRBD1	TRBV11-1	TRBJ2-3
CASSLELATGELFF	.	TRBV5-1	TRBJ2-2
CASSPSVNYEQYF	.	TRBV18	TRBJ2-7
CASSRSGSYNEQFF	TRBD2	TRBV11-3	TRBJ2-1
CASSFAGDNSPLHF	.	TRBV7-9	TRBJ1-6
CASSLVGDFDSPLHF	.	TRBV7-2	TRBJ1-6
CASSSSVGELFF	.	TRBV12-3/TRBV12-4	TRBJ2-2
CASSITGDSGEKLFF	TRBD1	TRBV19	TRBJ1-4
CASSANRDRGNYGYTF	TRBD1	TRBV19	TRBJ1-2
CASSPNTRYGYTF	.	TRBV5-1	TRBJ1-2
CASSVGRVRETSTDTQYF	.	TRBV9	TRBJ2-3
CASSQAPFLTDQNTEAFF	.	TRBV14	TRBJ1-1
CASRGGQGGEKLFF	.	TRBV28	TRBJ1-4
CASSLWISGEETQYF	.	TRBV7-9	TRBJ2-5
CATSSLTAGDSNQPQHF	.	TRBV15	TRBJ1-5
CASSQVMDRNTEAFF	.	TRBV4-1	TRBJ1-1